Below are 16 T cell receptor beta chains sequenced from a single sample in a study of T cell clonality in common variable immunodeficiency. Method: immunoSEQ multiplex PCR; TCRdb's copy keeps in-frame clones and lacks some. Altogether roughly 39,000 clones were found in the sample, and no singletons occur. Study-wide results and limits: Common variable immunodeficiency TCR beta sequences reportedly had fewer deletions and N-nucleotide insertions.

No cognate antigen is known for these TCRs. Sequencing input: peripheral blood mononuclear cells. The origin of the receptors is a human donor with common variable immunodeficiency.

This clone was detected ten times or more. With the read ending 3 residues before the CDR3 end, the germline J gene is used to fill in that end. The rearrangement links TRBV12-3 or TRBV12-4 to TRBJ1-1; tentative D call: TRBD1 (5 bases). CDR3 size: 11 residues. The CDR3 loop is CASRMTDKAFF. The part of the CDR3 DNA that was read is TGTGCCAGCAGGATGACAGACAAA.

This clone has ten or more counts. The CDR3 end falls 3 residues outside the read, so it is completed with the germline J gene. This chain uses TRBV19 with TRBJ1-3, with D maybe TRBD1 (6 bases). This CDR3 is 14 amino acids long. CDR1 is LNHDA, CDR2 SQIVND, per germline (reference sequence). The germline V and J ends were trimmed by 5 bases and 2 bases, with 10 bases remaining between them. This CDR3 is CASSSQGPGNTIYF. Incomplete CDR3 DNA: TGTGCCAGTAGTTCCCAGGGGCCTGGAAACACC.

Many counts were recorded for this clone. The read ends 3 residues early relative to the CDR3; the germline J gene fills the gap. The chain uses TRBV6-2 or TRBV6-3 and TRBJ2-3; 9 bases are a match to TRBD2. The CDR3 totals 15 residues. The ends lost 7 bases at V and 4 bases at J; junction bases unmatched: 9. Per germline, CDR1 MNHEY and CDR2 SVGEGT. This chain's CDR3 is CASTYGASGADTQYF. CDR3 bases read: TGTGCCAGCACCTACGGGGCTAGCGGGGCAGATACG.

This clone was observed many times. The read comes to an end 3 residues before the CDR3 does, leaving the germline J gene to fill in the end. V is TRBV29-1 and J is TRBJ2-7, with 8 bases lining up with TRBD1. The junction had 2 bases not matched to a gene; V was cut back by 2 bases and J by 2 bases. The CDR3 contains 13 residues. CDR1 SQVTM and CDR2 ANQGSEA come from the germline V gene. The CDR3 bases that were read are TGCAGCGTTGAATTGGACAGGGCCTACGAG. Its translation: CSVELDRAYE. The full CDR3 protein reads CSVELDRAYEQYF.

At least ten counts were recorded for this clone. The CDR3 is cut off 3 residues early in the read; its end comes from the germline J gene. The chain uses TRBV6-4 and TRBJ2-1; D unclear. The V and J ends lost 3 bases and 4 bases respectively, with 7 bases between them. CDR1 and CDR2 (germline): MRHNA, SNTAGT. CDR3 size: 13 residues. The CDR3: CASSEGEYNEQFF. The CDR3 DNA, read in part, is TGTGCCAGCAGTGAGGGCGAGTACAATGAG.

This clone was recorded at least ten times. CDR3 residues: CARASGNTIYF. The CDR3 bases that were read are TGTGCCAGGGCATCAGGAAACACC. The chain uses TRBV2 and TRBJ1-3, with D uncertain. Sequencing ends 3 residues short of the CDR3 end; the germline J gene provides the rest. With 9 bases removed from V and 4 bases from J, the gap between germline ends came to 7 bases. CDR3 size: 11 residues. CDR1 is SNHLY, CDR2 FYNNEI, per germline. The variable domain in full, completed from reference TRBV2 and TRBJ1-3, reads EPEVTQTPSHQVTQMGQEVILRCVPISNHLYFYWYRQILGQKVEFLVSFYNNEISEKSEIFDDQFSVERPDGSNFTLKIRSTKLEDSAMYFCARASGNTIYFGEGSWLTVV.

This clone was observed at least ten times. Read sequence stops 3 residues before the CDR3 end, and the germline J gene provides the missing end. This sequence joins TRBV14 and TRBJ2-1; D is possibly TRBD1 (5 bases). V was shortened by 6 bases and J by 9 bases, with 15 bases between the two germline ends. From germline, CDR1 is SGHDN and CDR2 FVKESK. The CDR3 is made up of 13 amino acids. The covered CDR3 bases are TGTGCCAGCAGTCTCTCGACGCAGGGTGAG. This translates into CASSLSTQGE. The full CDR3 protein reads CASSLSTQGEQFF. Drawing the rest from reference TRBV14 and TRBJ2-1, the complete variable domain is EAGVTQFPSHSVIEKGQTVTLRCDPISGHDNLYWYRRVMGKEIKFLLHFVKESKQDESGMPNNRFLAERTGGTYSTLKVQPAELEDSGVYFCASSLSTQGEQFFGPGTRLTVL.

The table lists this clone with many counts. The DNA ends 3 residues before the CDR3 does, and the rest of the CDR3 is filled in from the germline J gene. This chain connects TRBV19 to TRBJ2-1; tentatively, D is TRBD2 (5 bases). Trimming pared 5 bases from V and 8 bases from J, leaving 10 bases between. The CDR3 extends over 12 amino acids. Germline CDR1 LNHDA, CDR2 SQIVND (reference sequence). The CDR3 spells CASSPRTDEQFF. Partial CDR3 DNA: TGTGCCAGTAGTCCCCGGACTGATGAG.

Concerning this clone itself: With the read ending 3 residues before the CDR3 end, the germline J gene is used to fill in that end. The chain joins TRBV30 to TRBJ2-2; no firm D call. The germline gives CDR1 GTSNPN, CDR2 SVGIG (reference sequence). The CDR3 totals 14 residues. V was cut by 4 bases and J by 2 bases, with 11 bases left in between. The covered CDR3 bases are TGTGCCTGGAAGAGAACTGCAAACACCGGGGAG. Translation: CAWKRTANTGE. The CDR3 reads in full as CAWKRTANTGELFF. The full variable domain, with the rest looked up from reference TRBV30 and TRBJ2-2, is SQTIHQWPATLVQPVGSPLSLECTVEGTSNPNLYWYRQAAGRGLQLLFYSVGIGQISSEVPQNLSASRPQDRQFILSSKKLLLSDSGFYLCAWKRTANTGELFFGEGSRLTVL.

CDR3 sequence reads: CASSLESGRQPQHF. CDR3 DNA (partial): TGCGCCAGCAGCTTGGAGTCAGGGAGGCAGCCC. The chain recombines TRBV5-1 with TRBJ1-5, with D possibly TRBD1 on 5 matching bases. The read stops 3 residues short of the end of the CDR3; the missing end is completed from the germline J gene. This CDR3 has 14 residues. Germline V lookup: CDR1 SGHRS, CDR2 YFSETQ. V was shortened by 0 bases and J by 7 bases, with 11 bases between the two germline ends. Looking up the rest from reference TRBV5-1 and TRBJ1-5 gives the full variable domain: KAGVTQTPRYLIKTRGQQVTLSCSPISGHRSVSWYQQTPGQGLQFLFEYFSETQRNKGNFPGRFSGRQFSNSRSEMNVSTLELGDSALYLCASSLESGRQPQHFGDGTRLSIL.

As concerns this clone: The CDR3 end lies 3 residues beyond the end of the read and is filled in from the germline J gene. This chain joins TRBV30 and TRBJ2-7; a possible D gene is TRBD1 (6 bases). The CDR3 contains 13 residues. Germline CDR1 and CDR2: GTSNPN and SVGIG (reference sequence). V lost 2 bases to trimming and J lost 6 bases, with 14 bases between them. Partial CDR3 DNA: TGTGCCTGGAGTATACAGGGTATCGGCGAG. Protein sequence: CAWSIQGIGE. The CDR3 in its entirety is CAWSIQGIGEQYF. Using reference TRBV30 and TRBJ2-7 for the parts outside the CDR3, the full variable domain is SQTIHQWPATLVQPVGSPLSLECTVEGTSNPNLYWYRQAAGRGLQLLFYSVGIGQISSEVPQNLSASRPQDRQFILSSKKLLLSDSGFYLCAWSIQGIGEQYFGPGTRLTVT.

In its sample, this clone was seen a few times. The CDR3 goes on 3 residues after the read ends, and that part is filled in from the germline J gene. The V call is TRBV19, the J call TRBJ2-2; 12 bases match TRBD1. The junction had 9 bases not matched to a gene; V was cut back by 6 bases and J by 7 bases. The CDR3 consists of 16 residues. The germline V gene encodes CDR1 LNHDA and CDR2 SQIVND (reference sequence). Incomplete CDR3 DNA: TGTGCCAGTAGAAGTTTGGGACAGGGGGCCATCGGGGAG. Encoded protein: CASRSLGQGAIGE. The full CDR3 protein is CASRSLGQGAIGELFF.

For this clone: From the germline J gene comes the end of the CDR3, since the read stops 3 residues before it. V is TRBV6-2 or TRBV6-3 and J is TRBJ1-1, with TRBD1 matching over 8 bases. Germline V gives CDR1 MNHEY, CDR2 SVGEGT. The CDR3 length is 17 residues. V lost 6 bases to trimming and J lost 0 bases; unmatched junction nucleotides: 12. The CDR3 bases that were read are TGTGCCAGCAGAAGAGACAGGGGAGGGCTCATGAACACTGAA. Translation gives CASRRDRGGLMNTE. The CDR3, in full, reads CASRRDRGGLMNTEAFF.

This clone was recorded at least ten times. From the germline J gene comes the end of the CDR3, since the read stops 3 residues before it. Distinct nucleotide sequences in the sample also encode this CDR3. J is TRBJ2-1 and V is TRBV7-2; D perhaps matches TRBD2 (5 bases). Germline CDR1 is SGHTA and CDR2 is FQGNSA. The CDR3 runs to 15 residues. The V gene lost 1 base and the J gene lost 4 bases, with 11 bases spanning the gap. The CDR3 reads CASSLGGSGYNEQFF. The CDR3 bases that were read are TGTGCCAGCAGCTTAGGAGGGAGCGGTTACAATGAG.

This clone has just a few counts. The CDR3 end lies 3 residues beyond the end of the read and is filled in from the germline J gene. The chain couples TRBV2 to TRBJ2-2, with D possibly being TRBD1 (6 bases). Germline loops: CDR1 SNHLY, CDR2 FYNNEI. This CDR3 has 14 amino acids. With 8 bases removed from V and 2 bases from J, the gap between germline ends came to 12 bases. Partial CDR3 DNA: TGTGCCAGCGTGCTGGGGGCTAACACCGGGGAG. Its translation is CASVLGANTGE. The full CDR3 reads CASVLGANTGELFF.

This clone has at least ten counts. With the read ending 3 residues before the CDR3 end, the germline J gene is used to fill in that end. This chain joins TRBV7-9 and TRBJ2-2; D remains ambiguous. Germline V gene sequence: CDR1 SEHNR, CDR2 FQNEAQ (reference sequence). The V and J ends lost 0 bases and 6 bases respectively, with 11 bases between them. The CDR3 is 15 amino acids. Partial CDR3 DNA: TGTGCCAGCAGCTTAGCGAGGTCGATGTCCGGGGAG. Its protein is CASSLARSMSGE. The complete CDR3 protein is CASSLARSMSGELFF.